Sequencing of this T cell receptor beta chain was carried out in a study of radiotherapy plus CTLA-4 blockade in lung cancer. V was pared by 6 bases and J by 2 bases, with 6 bases of the junction left unmatched. CDR3 length equals 13 residues. The V gene's germline CDR1 is SQVTM and CDR2 ANQGSEA. The method was immunoSEQ multiplex PCR; TCRdb's version includes in-frame clones alone and lacks a portion of them. The sample contains about 72,000 clones, about 80% of which appear only once. The chain has TRBV29-1 and TRBJ1-1, with TRBD1 matching over 7 bases. The sequencing used peripheral blood, collected from a patient treated with radiotherapy plus ipilimumab. The clonotype was recovered from a human donor with non-small cell lung cancer who had a complete response to radiotherapy plus ipilimumab. The CDR3 loop reads CSVGNRGNTEAFF. The CDR3 DNA sequence: TGCAGCGTAGGTAACAGGGGTAACACTGAAGCTTTCTTT.